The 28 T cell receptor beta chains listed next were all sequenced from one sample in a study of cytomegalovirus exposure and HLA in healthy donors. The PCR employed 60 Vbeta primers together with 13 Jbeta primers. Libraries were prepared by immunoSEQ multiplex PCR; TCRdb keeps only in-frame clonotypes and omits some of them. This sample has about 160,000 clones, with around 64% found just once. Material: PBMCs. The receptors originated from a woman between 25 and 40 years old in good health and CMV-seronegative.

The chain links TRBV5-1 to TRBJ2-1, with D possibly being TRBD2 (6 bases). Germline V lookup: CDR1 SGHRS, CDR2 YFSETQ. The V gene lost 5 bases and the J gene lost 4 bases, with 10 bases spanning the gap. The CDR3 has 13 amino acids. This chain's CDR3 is CASSWDLYNEQFF. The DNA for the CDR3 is TGCGCCAGCAGTTGGGACTTATACAATGAGCAGTTCTTC.

CDR3 sequence (DNA): TGTGCCAGCAGTTACGGACTAGCGGAGAACACCGGGGAGCTGTTTTTT. Translation: CASSYGLAENTGELFF. The J gene is TRBJ2-2, the V gene TRBV6-6, with 10 positions matching TRBD2. The length of the CDR3 is 16 residues. Germline V gene lookup returns CDR1 MNHNY and CDR2 SVGAGI (reference sequence). The ends lost 2 bases at V and 1 base at J; junction bases unmatched: 1.

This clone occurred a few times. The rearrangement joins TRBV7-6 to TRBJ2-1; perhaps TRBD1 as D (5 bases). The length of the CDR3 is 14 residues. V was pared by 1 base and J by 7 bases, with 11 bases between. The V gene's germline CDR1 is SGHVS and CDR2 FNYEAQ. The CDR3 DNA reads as TGTGCCAGCAGCTTAGGAGCCGACAGTAATGAGCAGTTCTTC. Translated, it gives CASSLGADSNEQFF.

CDR3 sequence: CASIGTEAFF. Written as DNA, the CDR3 is TGTGCCAGTATCGGCACTGAAGCTTTCTTT. The chain has TRBV19 and TRBJ1-1, with no clear D. The CDR3 runs 10 residues. CDR1 is LNHDA, CDR2 SQIVND, per germline (reference sequence). The V and J ends lost 7 bases and 4 bases respectively, with 4 bases between them.

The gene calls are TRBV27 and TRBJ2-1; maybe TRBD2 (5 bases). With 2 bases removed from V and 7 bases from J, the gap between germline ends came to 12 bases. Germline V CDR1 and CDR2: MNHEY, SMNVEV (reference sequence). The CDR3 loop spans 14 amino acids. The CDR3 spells CASSLAGPRNEQFF. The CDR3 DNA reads TGTGCCAGCAGTTTAGCGGGCCCAAGGAATGAGCAGTTCTTC.

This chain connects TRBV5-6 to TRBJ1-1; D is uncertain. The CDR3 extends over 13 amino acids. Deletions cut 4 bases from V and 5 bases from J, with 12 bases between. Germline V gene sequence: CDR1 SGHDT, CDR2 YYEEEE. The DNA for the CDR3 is TGTGCCAGCAGCAGAAGAGTTGAAACTGAAGCTTTCTTT. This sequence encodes CASSRRVETEAFF.

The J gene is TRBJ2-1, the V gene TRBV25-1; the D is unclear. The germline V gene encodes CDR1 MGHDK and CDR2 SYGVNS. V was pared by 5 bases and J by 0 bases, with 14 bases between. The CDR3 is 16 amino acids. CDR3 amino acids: CASSTSLVVSYNEQFF. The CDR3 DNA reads TGTGCCAGCAGTACCAGTCTAGTAGTCTCCTACAATGAGCAGTTCTTC.

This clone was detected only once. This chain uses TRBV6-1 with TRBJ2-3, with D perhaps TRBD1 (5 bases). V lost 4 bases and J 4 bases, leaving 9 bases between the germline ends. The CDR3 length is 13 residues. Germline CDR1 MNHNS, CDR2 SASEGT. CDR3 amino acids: CASSAPTADTQYF. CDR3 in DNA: TGTGCCAGCAGTGCCCCGACAGCAGATACGCAGTATTTT.

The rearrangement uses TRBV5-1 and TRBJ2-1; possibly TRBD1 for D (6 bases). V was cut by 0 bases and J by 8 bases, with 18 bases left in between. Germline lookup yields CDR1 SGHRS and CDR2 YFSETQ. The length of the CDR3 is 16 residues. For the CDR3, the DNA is TGCGCCAGCAGCTTGGCCGGACAGAGGGGCCTAGATGAGCAGTTCTTC. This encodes CASSLAGQRGLDEQFF.

Here the CDR3 reads CASSVVATGSGNTIYF. In nucleotides, the CDR3 is TGTGCCAGCAGCGTAGTTGCGACTGGTTCTGGAAACACCATATATTTT. This chain connects TRBV9 to TRBJ1-3; no definite D call. Germline V gene sequence: CDR1 SGDLS, CDR2 YYNGEE. This CDR3 is built from 16 residues. V was trimmed by 0 bases and J by 1 base, leaving 11 bases between them.

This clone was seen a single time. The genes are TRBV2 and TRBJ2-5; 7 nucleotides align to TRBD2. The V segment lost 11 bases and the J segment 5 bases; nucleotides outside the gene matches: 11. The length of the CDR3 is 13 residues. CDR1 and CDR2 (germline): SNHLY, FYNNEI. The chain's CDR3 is CASSRAGDETQYF. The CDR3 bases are TGTGCCTCATCACGGGCGGGGGACGAGACCCAGTACTTC.

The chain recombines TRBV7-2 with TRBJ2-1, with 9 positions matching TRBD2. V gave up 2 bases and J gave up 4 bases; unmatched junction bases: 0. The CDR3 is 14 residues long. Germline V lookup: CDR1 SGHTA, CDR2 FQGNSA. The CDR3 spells CASSLLAGYNEQFF. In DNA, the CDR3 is TGTGCCAGCAGCTTACTAGCGGGGTACAATGAGCAGTTCTTC.

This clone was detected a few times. CDR3 region: CASSLDRELHEQYF. CDR3 DNA: TGTGCCAGCAGCTTAGACCGAGAGCTCCACGAGCAGTACTTC. This chain uses TRBV7-9 with TRBJ2-7; unclear D gene. The CDR3 spans 14 residues. The V gene lost 1 base and the J gene lost 5 bases, with 12 bases spanning the gap. Per germline, CDR1 SEHNR and CDR2 FQNEAQ (reference sequence).

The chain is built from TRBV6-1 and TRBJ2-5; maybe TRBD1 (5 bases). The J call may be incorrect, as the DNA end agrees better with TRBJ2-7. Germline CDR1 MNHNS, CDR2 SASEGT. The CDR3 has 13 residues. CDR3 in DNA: TGTGCCAGCAGTCTGGACATCGCCTACGAGCAGTACTTC. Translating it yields CASSLDIAYEQYF.

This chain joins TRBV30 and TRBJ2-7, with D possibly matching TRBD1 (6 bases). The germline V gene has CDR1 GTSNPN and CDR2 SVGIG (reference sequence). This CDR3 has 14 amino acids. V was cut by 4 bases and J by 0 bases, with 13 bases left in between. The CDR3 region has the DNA TGTGCCTGGACCACCTGGGACAACTCCTACGAGCAGTACTTC. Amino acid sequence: CAWTTWDNSYEQYF.

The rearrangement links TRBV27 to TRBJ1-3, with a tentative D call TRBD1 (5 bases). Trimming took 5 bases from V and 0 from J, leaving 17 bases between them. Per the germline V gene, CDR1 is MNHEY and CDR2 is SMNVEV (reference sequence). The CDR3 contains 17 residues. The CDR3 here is CASSPSWGGYSGNTIYF. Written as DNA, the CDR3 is TGTGCCAGCAGTCCCTCCTGGGGGGGGTACTCTGGAAACACCATATATTTT.

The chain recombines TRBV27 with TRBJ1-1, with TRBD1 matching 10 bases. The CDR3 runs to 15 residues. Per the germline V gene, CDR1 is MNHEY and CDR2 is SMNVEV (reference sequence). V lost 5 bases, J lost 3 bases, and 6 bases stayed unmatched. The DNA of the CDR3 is TGTGCCAGCAGTCCTTGGACAGGGGGGGACACTGAAGCTTTCTTT. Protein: CASSPWTGGDTEAFF.

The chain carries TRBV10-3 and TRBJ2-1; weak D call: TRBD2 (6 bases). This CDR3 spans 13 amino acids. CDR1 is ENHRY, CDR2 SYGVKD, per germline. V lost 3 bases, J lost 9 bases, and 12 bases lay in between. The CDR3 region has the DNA TGTGCCATCAGTGACAGGGAGGAGAGTGAGCAGTTCTTC. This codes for CAISDREESEQFF.

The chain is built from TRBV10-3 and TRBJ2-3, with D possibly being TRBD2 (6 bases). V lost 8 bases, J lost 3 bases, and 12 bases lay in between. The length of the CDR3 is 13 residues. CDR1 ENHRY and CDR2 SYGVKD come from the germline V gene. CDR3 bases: TGTGCCATCCGAATCGGGGGAACAGATACGCAGTATTTT. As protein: CAIRIGGTDTQYF.

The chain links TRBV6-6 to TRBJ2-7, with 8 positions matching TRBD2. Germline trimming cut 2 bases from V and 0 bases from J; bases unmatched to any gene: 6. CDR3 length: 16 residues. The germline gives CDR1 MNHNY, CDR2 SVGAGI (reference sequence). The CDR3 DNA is TGTGCCAGCAGTTACAGGGCGGGGGGTGCCTCCTACGAGCAGTACTTC. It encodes CASSYRAGGASYEQYF.

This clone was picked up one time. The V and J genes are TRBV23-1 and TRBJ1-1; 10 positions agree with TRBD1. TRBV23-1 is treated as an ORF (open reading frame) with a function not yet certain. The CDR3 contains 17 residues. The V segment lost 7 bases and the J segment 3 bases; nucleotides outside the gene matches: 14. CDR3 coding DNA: TGCGCCAGCAATTACCGGGACAGGGGTGGGAGAGACACTGAAGCTTTCTTT. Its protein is CASNYRDRGGRDTEAFF.

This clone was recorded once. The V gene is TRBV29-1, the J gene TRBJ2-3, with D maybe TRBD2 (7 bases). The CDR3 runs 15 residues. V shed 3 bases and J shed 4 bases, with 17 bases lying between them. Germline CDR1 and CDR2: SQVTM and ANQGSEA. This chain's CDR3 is CSVEKAGAGADTQYF. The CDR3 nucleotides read TGCAGCGTTGAGAAGGCGGGGGCTGGCGCAGATACGCAGTATTTT.

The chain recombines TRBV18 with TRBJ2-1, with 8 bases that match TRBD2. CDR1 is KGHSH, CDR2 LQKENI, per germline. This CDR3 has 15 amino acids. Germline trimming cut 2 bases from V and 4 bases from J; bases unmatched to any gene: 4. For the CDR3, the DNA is TGTGCCAGCTCACCAACGGGGGGGCAATACAATGAGCAGTTCTTC. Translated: CASSPTGGQYNEQFF.

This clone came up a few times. CDR3 region: CASSQALAGSSYEQYF. The CDR3 DNA follows: TGCGCCAGCAGCCAGGCCCTCGCGGGGAGCTCCTACGAGCAGTACTTC. The V gene is TRBV4-1, the J gene TRBJ2-5; possibly TRBD2 for D (6 bases). The J call could be wrong; TRBJ2-7 is a better fit for the DNA end. This CDR3 is built from 16 residues. Germline V CDR1 and CDR2: MGHRA, YSYEKL.

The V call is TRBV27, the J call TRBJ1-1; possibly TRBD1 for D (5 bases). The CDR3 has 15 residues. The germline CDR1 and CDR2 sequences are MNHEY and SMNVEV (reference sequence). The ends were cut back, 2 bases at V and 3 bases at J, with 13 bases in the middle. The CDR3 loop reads CASSLTQGMDTEAFF. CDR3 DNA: TGTGCCAGCAGTTTAACTCAGGGTATGGACACTGAAGCTTTCTTT.

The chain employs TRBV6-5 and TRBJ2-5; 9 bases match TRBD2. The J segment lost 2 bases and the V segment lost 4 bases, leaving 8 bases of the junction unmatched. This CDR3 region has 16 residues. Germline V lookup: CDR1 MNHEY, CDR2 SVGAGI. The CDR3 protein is CASSSYLAGTQETQYF. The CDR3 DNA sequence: TGTGCCAGCAGTTCCTACCTAGCGGGGACTCAAGAGACCCAGTACTTC.

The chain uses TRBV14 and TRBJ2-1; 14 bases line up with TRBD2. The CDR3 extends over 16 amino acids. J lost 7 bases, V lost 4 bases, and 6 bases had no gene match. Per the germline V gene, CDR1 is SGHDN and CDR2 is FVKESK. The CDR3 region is CASSRWGLAGANEQFF. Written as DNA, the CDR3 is TGTGCCAGCAGCCGATGGGGACTAGCGGGAGCGAATGAGCAGTTCTTC.

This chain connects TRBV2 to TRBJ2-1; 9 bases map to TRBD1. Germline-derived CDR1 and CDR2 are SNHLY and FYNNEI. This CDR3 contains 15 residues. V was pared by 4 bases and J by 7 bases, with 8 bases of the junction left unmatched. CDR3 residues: CASSGRDRAENEQFF. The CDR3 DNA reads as TGTGCCAGCAGTGGCCGGGACAGGGCGGAAAATGAGCAGTTCTTC.